Presented here are 22 T cell receptor beta chains from one specimen sequenced in a study of post-analysis software for immune sequencing data. Study-wide points: Four or five TRBV segments were more frequent in patients than controls; TRBV5-6, TRBV5-1 and TRBV20-1 belonged to this group.

Their antigens remain unidentified. The authors incorporated unique molecular identifiers into the TCR beta cDNA libraries. In TCRdb, the PCR reads were re-called with MiXCR into one record per CDR3 protein. The top ten hold roughly 4.4% of the sample, which has roughly 800,000 distinct CDR3 sequences, roughly 58% seen once. Sequenced: blood. These TCRs come from a girl aged 10 to 17 with multiple sclerosis.

The genes are TRBV20-1 and TRBJ2-5; 12 bases align to TRBD2. Trimming cost V 5 bases and J 2 bases; bases outside gene matches: 6. This CDR3 contains 15 residues. Germline CDR1 and CDR2: DFQATT and SNEGSKA (reference sequence). CDR3 region: CSASRTSGVQETQYF. CDR3 DNA sequence: TGCAGTGCTTCCCGGACTAGCGGGGTACAAGAGACCCAGTACTTC.

The genes are TRBV5-1 and TRBJ2-7; 8 nucleotides line up with TRBD2. CDR1 and CDR2 (germline): SGHRS, YFSETQ. J gave up 0 bases and V 5 bases, and 16 bases lay outside the gene matches. The CDR3 spans 18 residues. CDR3 coding DNA: TGCGCCAGCAGTCTGGGTACCAGCGGGGGCTTTAGCTCCTACGAGCAGTACTTC. This encodes CASSLGTSGGFSSYEQYF.

The chain couples TRBV20-1 to TRBJ1-5, with D possibly TRBD1 on 5 matching bases. This CDR3 region has 15 residues. The germline V and J ends were trimmed by 4 bases and 4 bases, with 17 bases remaining between them. Germline-derived CDR1 and CDR2 are DFQATT and SNEGSKA (reference sequence). CDR3 DNA sequence: TGCAGTGCTAAACCGCAGGGAGTTCGAAATCAGCCCCAGCATTTT. Its protein product is CSAKPQGVRNQPQHF.

The chain is built from TRBV29-1 and TRBJ1-1, with unresolved D. Trimming took off 8 bases at V and 4 bases at J, with 23 bases between the two ends. CDR1 and CDR2 from the germline V gene are SQVTM and ANQGSEA. This CDR3 is 15 amino acids long. CDR3 in amino acids: CSPGGRSPGGTEAFF. The CDR3 DNA reads TGCAGCCCGGGCGGACGTAGTCCCGGAGGCACTGAAGCTTTCTTT.

V gene TRBV20-1 combines with J gene TRBJ2-5; perhaps TRBD2 as D (6 bases). The CDR3 has 14 residues. V lost 1 base and J lost 5, with 14 bases in between. CDR1 is DFQATT and CDR2 is SNEGSKA in the germline V gene (reference sequence). CDR3: CSARARDARETQYF. CDR3 coding DNA: TGCAGTGCTAGAGCGCGGGACGCCCGGGAGACCCAGTACTTC.

The chain joins TRBV12-3 or TRBV12-4 to TRBJ2-1; TRBD2 matches 13 bases. There are 16 residues in the CDR3. The J segment lost 5 bases and the V segment lost 10 bases, leaving 11 bases of the junction unmatched. The CDR3 DNA reads as TGTGCCATATTGACTAGCGGGAGGTCGAGTAACAATGAGCAGTTCTTC. It translates to CAILTSGRSSNNEQFF.

The chain has TRBV5-8 and TRBJ2-7; no reliable D call. The CDR3 loop spans 16 amino acids. Germline V lookup: CDR1 SGHTS, CDR2 YDEGEE. V gave up 4 bases and J gave up 2 bases, with 19 bases separating them. CDR3 loop: CASSRQTGRITYEQYF. In DNA form, the CDR3 reads TGTGCCAGCAGCCGACAAACTGGACGGATCACCTACGAGCAGTACTTC.

The chain employs TRBV5-1 and TRBJ2-1, with 7 bases that match TRBD1. The CDR3 totals 15 residues. V was pared by 3 bases and J by 8 bases, with 11 bases of the junction left unmatched. In germline, CDR1 is SGHRS, CDR2 YFSETQ. The CDR3 spells CASSSPHGQVDEQFF. CDR3 nucleotides: TGCGCCAGCAGCTCTCCTCATGGACAGGTCGATGAGCAGTTCTTC.

The gene calls are TRBV27 and TRBJ2-3, with D perhaps assigned TRBD1 or TRBD2 (5 bases each). The CDR3 is 14 amino acids. The germline CDR1 and CDR2 sequences are MNHEY and SMNVEV (reference sequence). Trimming pared 4 bases from V and 5 bases from J, leaving 13 bases between. CDR3 DNA sequence: TGTGCCAGCAGTTGGTCGGGGCGGAAAGATACGCAGTATTTT. It is translated as CASSWSGRKDTQYF.

The V call is TRBV12-5, the J call TRBJ2-1; D may be TRBD2 (7 bases). Trimming removed 7 bases from V and 5 bases from J, with 18 bases in between. In germline, CDR1 is LGHNT, CDR2 FRNRAP. This CDR3 has 15 amino acids. In nucleotides, the CDR3 is TGTGCTAGTGCCCCCCGGGGGGCCACCGACAATGAGCAGTTCTTC. Protein sequence: CASAPRGATDNEQFF.

This clonotype was observed a few times. V is TRBV9 and J is TRBJ1-1, with D possibly TRBD1 on 5 matching bases. Trimming took off 0 bases at V and 6 bases at J, with 12 bases between the two ends. The length of the CDR3 is 14 residues. Germline CDR1 reads SGDLS; CDR2 reads YYNGEE. The CDR3 bases are TGTGCCAGCAGCGTAGTTGCGGGGGAATCTGAAGCTTTCTTT. Amino acid sequence: CASSVVAGESEAFF.

J is TRBJ1-2 and V is TRBV5-1, with 9 nucleotides matching TRBD1. The CDR3 loop spans 16 amino acids. Germline CDR1 and CDR2: SGHRS and YFSETQ. V was clipped by 0 bases and J by 0 bases; unmatched bases: 3. CDR3 sequence: CASSLAGTGSNYGYTF. DNA of the CDR3: TGCGCCAGCAGCTTGGCCGGGACAGGGTCTAACTATGGCTACACCTTC.

This clonotype has only a few counts. The CDR3 DNA reads as TGTGCCAGCAGTGAAGCGCGGCAGATACTCACAGATACGCAGTATTTT. Translating gives CASSEARQILTDTQYF. The chain recombines TRBV2 with TRBJ2-3; D is undetermined. CDR3 size: 16 residues. Trimming shortened V by 0 bases and J by 2 bases, and 12 bases separated the two germline ends. CDR1 and CDR2 (germline): SNHLY, FYNNEI.

This chain connects TRBV7-9 to TRBJ2-7; 8 nucleotides match TRBD1. The ends lost 4 bases at V and 3 bases at J; junction bases unmatched: 11. The germline CDR1 and CDR2 sequences are SEHNR and FQNEAQ (reference sequence). The CDR3 is made up of 16 amino acids. The CDR3 is CASSYRPGTGRYEQYF. Written as DNA, the CDR3 is TGTGCCAGCAGCTATCGTCCCGGGACAGGACGCTACGAGCAGTACTTC. Together with reference TRBV7-9 and TRBJ2-7, the CDR3 gives the full variable domain: DTGVSQNPRHKITKRGQNVTFRCDPISEHNRLYWYRQTLGQGPEFLTYFQNEAQLEKSRLLSDRFSAERPKGSFSTLEIQRTEQGDSAMYLCASSYRPGTGRYEQYFGPGTRLTVT.

The chain employs TRBV7-2 and TRBJ2-7; a weak D match, TRBD1 (6 bases). V lost 5 bases to trimming and J lost 4 bases, with 18 bases between them. The length of the CDR3 is 15 residues. In germline, CDR1 is SGHTA, CDR2 FQGNSA. The CDR3 region has the DNA TGTGCCAGCAGCCCTTCCCGGAACAGGGAATACGAGCAGTACTTC. Amino acid sequence: CASSPSRNREYEQYF. The full variable domain, rest sourced from reference TRBV7-2 and TRBJ2-7, is GAGVSQSPSNKVTEKGKDVELRCDPISGHTALYWYRQSLGQGLEFLIYFQGNSAPDKSGLPSDRFSAERTGGSVSTLTIQRTQQEDSAVYLCASSPSRNREYEQYFGPGTRLTVT.

The rearrangement joins TRBV5-1 to TRBJ2-7, with 8 nucleotides matching TRBD2. The ends lost 0 bases at V and 6 bases at J; junction bases unmatched: 8. This CDR3 comprises 15 residues. CDR1 and CDR2 (germline): SGHRS, YFSETQ. CDR3 coding DNA: TGCGCCAGCAGCTTGGAGGGACTAGTAACGCCCGAGCAGTACTTC. Protein: CASSLEGLVTPEQYF.

The table lists this clonotype with a few counts. At one end, the junction sequence differs from germline, possibly due to a read error. The rearrangement joins TRBV29-1 to TRBJ2-4; D is possibly TRBD1 (6 bases). The J call is in doubt because the DNA end fits TRBJ2-5 better. Germline V gene data show CDR1 as SQVTM and CDR2 as ANQGSEA. The CDR3 totals 15 residues. CDR3 region: CSAERGGGQRETQYF. The CDR3 bases are TGCAGCGCTGAAAGAGGAGGAGGACAGAGGGAGACCCAGTACTTC.

This chain joins TRBV12-3 or TRBV12-4 and TRBJ1-2; TRBD1 might be the D (5 bases). Deletions cut 6 bases from V and 2 bases from J, with 13 bases between. The CDR3 spans 14 residues. This CDR3 reads CASRPGPRNYGYTF. The CDR3 DNA follows: TGTGCCAGCAGGCCGGGACCGCGAAACTATGGCTACACCTTC.

The chain carries TRBV10-2 and TRBJ2-1; 11 bases match TRBD1. Trimming took 6 bases from V and 6 from J; bases not matched to a gene: 7. The CDR3 spans 15 residues. CDR1 is WSHSY, CDR2 SAAADI, per germline. DNA for the CDR3: TGCGCCAGCAGCAGAGGACAGGGGGCAGGCAATGAGCAGTTCTTC. Protein sequence: CASSRGQGAGNEQFF.

This clonotype was detected a few times. The chain is built from TRBV14 and TRBJ2-7; 11 bases fit TRBD2. J gave up 2 bases and V 3 bases, and 6 bases lay outside the gene matches. The V gene's germline CDR1 is SGHDN and CDR2 FVKESK. This CDR3 has 16 amino acids. The CDR3: CASSHLTSGGPYEQYF. CDR3 in DNA: TGTGCCAGCAGCCACCTAACTAGCGGGGGCCCCTACGAGCAGTACTTC.

V usage is TRBV5-1 and J usage is TRBJ2-3, with 9 positions matching TRBD1. J gave up 4 bases and V 4 bases, and 10 bases lay outside the gene matches. This CDR3 is built from 16 residues. The germline CDR1 and CDR2 sequences are SGHRS and YFSETQ. The CDR3 is CASSEGTGSWADTQYF. The CDR3 DNA reads TGCGCCAGCAGCGAAGGGACAGGGTCGTGGGCAGATACGCAGTATTTT.

A word on this clonotype: Relative to the germline gene, one junction end is altered; a read error may explain this. The chain is built from TRBV10-3 and TRBJ2-5, with D perhaps TRBD1 (6 bases). Looked up from germline, CDR1 is ENHRY and CDR2 is SYGVKD. The CDR3 has 19 residues. CDR3 nucleotides: TGTGCCATCAGTGGTCAACGACCAGGGGCCGGGGAGTCCCAAGAGGCCCAGTACTTC. It yields the protein CAISGQRPGAGESQEAQYF.